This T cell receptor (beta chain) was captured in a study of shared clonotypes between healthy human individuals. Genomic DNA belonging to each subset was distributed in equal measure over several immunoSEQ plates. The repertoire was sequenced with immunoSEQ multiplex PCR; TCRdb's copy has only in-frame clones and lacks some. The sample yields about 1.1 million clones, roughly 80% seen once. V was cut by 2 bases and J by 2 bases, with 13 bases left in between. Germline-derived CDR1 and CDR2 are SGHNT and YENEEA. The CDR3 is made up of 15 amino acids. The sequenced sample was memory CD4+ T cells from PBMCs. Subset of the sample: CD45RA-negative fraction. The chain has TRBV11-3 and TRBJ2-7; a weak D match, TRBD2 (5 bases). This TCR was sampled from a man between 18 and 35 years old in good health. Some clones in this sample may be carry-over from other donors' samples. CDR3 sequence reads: CASSLTPGETYEQYF. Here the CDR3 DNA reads TGTGCCAGCAGCTTAACCCCCGGGGAAACCTACGAGCAGTACTTC.